Detailed here is one T cell receptor beta chain. Antigen specificity is unknown. Sequencing in the ViraFEST assay came after antigen-specific CD4+ T cells had been expanded with viral peptide pools, which were used to stimulate PBMC. Following culture for approximately ten days, CD4+ T cells were isolated. Vaccine recipients had no previous SARS-CoV-2 infection; their nucleocapsid antibodies were negative. Cultures received IL-2 medium that replaced half the medium on days 3 and 7. The method was immunoSEQ multiplex PCR; TCRdb's version includes in-frame clones alone and lacks a portion of them. The profile shows fewer than 65,000 clones, 60% to 80% of them singletons. Germline V gives CDR1 GTSNPN, CDR2 SVGIG (reference sequence). The CDR3 covers 12 residues. The germline V and J ends were trimmed by 8 bases and 3 bases, with 11 bases remaining between them. This specimen belongs to a study of vaccination effects on CD4 cells after COVID-19. About the study: BNT162b2 vaccine or mRNA-1273 vaccine was given to participants in two doses. Regarding the study as a whole: After vaccination, at late timepoints, clones induced by infection and by vaccine contracted markedly. The authors studied few convalescent patients and collected no early post-infection timepoints.

This TCR was sampled from a human donor who received a COVID-19 vaccine. The chain combines TRBV30 with TRBJ1-3, with TRBD1 as a possible D gene (5 bases). This material consisted of CD4+ T cells from PBMCs cultured with HCoV-OC43 spike peptides, taken before COVID-19 vaccination. Subset indicated: HCoV-OC43 spike overlapping peptide pool stimulation. The CDR3 protein is CAQERGGNTIYF. CDR3 nucleotides: TGTGCCCAAGAGAGGGGTGGAAACACCATATATTTT.